The sequence of this TCR beta chain was determined in a study of OX40 agonist ivuxolimab in advanced cancers. Study-level information: An agonistic anti-OX40 (CD134) antibody, ivuxolimab, was used to treat the patients. Study results and caveats: Both CD4+ and CD8+ T cell populations in blood had undergone clonal expansion by week 6 at 0.1 to 3.0 mg/kg.

Libraries were prepared by immunoSEQ multiplex PCR; TCRdb keeps only in-frame clonotypes and omits some of them. The sample holds 100,000 or so clones; less than 95% are singletons and the top ten take over 0.3%. This clone was detected only a few times. Its antigen is as yet unknown. CDR1 KGHSH and CDR2 LQKENI come from the germline V gene. The CDR3 length is 15 residues. With 3 bases removed from V and 5 bases from J, the gap between germline ends came to 15 bases. Sequencing used CD4+ or CD8+ T cells sorted from blood, obtained in a trial of the OX40 agonist ivuxolimab. The chain links TRBV18 to TRBJ2-3; D might be TRBD2 (6 bases). The source of this sequence is an adult with an advanced solid tumor such as melanoma, head and neck, liver or kidney cancer. CDR3 sequence reads: CASSPIGRLGDTQYF. The CDR3 DNA is TGTGCCAGCTCACCCATAGGGAGGCTTGGAGATACGCAGTATTTT.